The rows below give T cell receptor beta chains drawn from one sample of a study of regulatory T cells in long-lasting Graves disease. TCRdb independently ran MiXCR on the multiplex PCR reads; one entry per CDR3 protein. Of about 610,000 distinct CDR3 sequences in the sample, roughly 16% were seen once. The data were also submitted as part of a second study, on T cells in Graves' hyperthyroidism and ophthalmopathy.

Sequencing used peripheral blood mononuclear cells (PBMCs), obtained at new diagnosis, from a patient treated with antithyroid drugs. Receptors originate from a man younger than 35 with Graves disease. CDR3s include the opening cysteine and the closing phenylalanine or tryptophan. D genes are given only for firm matches. Expanded clones are given a class, and other clones once, few, many or no size at all.

clone size	D gene	V gene	J gene	CDR3 DNA	CDR3 protein
many	TRBD1	TRBV12-3/TRBV12-4	TRBJ2-7	TGTGCCAGCAGTTTATGGGACAGAAGCTACGAGCAGTACTTC	CASSLWDRSYEQYF
few	TRBD2	TRBV20-1	TRBJ2-3	TGCAGTGCTTTAGGACTAGCGGGAGGGGACCGCACAGATACGCAGTATTTT	CSALGLAGGDRTDTQYF
.	TRBD1	TRBV12-3/TRBV12-4	TRBJ2-2	TGTGCCAGCAGCCCGACAGGGGCCCACACCGGGGAGCTGTTTTTT	CASSPTGAHTGELFF
.	.	TRBV7-9	TRBJ2-7	TGTGCCAGCAGCTTAGCGGCACGCTACGAGCAGTACTTC	CASSLAARYEQYF
many	.	TRBV20-1	TRBJ2-1	TGCAGTGCCATCACAAATGAGCAGTTCTTC	CSAITNEQFF
few	TRBD2	TRBV24-1	TRBJ2-7	TGTGCCACCAGTGATGGGGGGGGTACGGTAAACGAGCAGTACTTC	CATSDGGGTVNEQYF
.	TRBD2	TRBV10-2	TRBJ2-1	TGCGCCAGCAGTACTCGGACTAGCGGGAGATTCTACAATGAGCAGTTCTTC	CASSTRTSGRFYNEQFF
.	TRBD2	TRBV3-1	TRBJ2-2	TGTGCCAGCAACCCGGCGGGGATAGCGGGACTCGCCGGGGAGCTGTTTTTT	CASNPAGIAGLAGELFF
.	.	TRBV5-1	TRBJ2-1	TGCGCCAGCACCCGAAAACGGAGGAAGTCCTACAATGAGCAGTTCTTC	CASTRKRRKSYNEQFF
.	.	TRBV29-1	TRBJ1-1	TGCAGCGTTGTAGGGCAGAACACTGAAGCTTTCTTT	CSVVGQNTEAFF
.	.	TRBV6-1	TRBJ1-1	TGTGCCAGCAGTGTCTCGGGGGTAATGAACACTGAAGCTTTCTTT	CASSVSGVMNTEAFF
many	TRBD2	TRBV3-1	TRBJ2-1	TGTGCCAGCAGTCCCCGGGAGGGCTCCTACAATGAGCAGTTCTTC	CASSPREGSYNEQFF
many	.	TRBV7-9	TRBJ2-3	TGTGCCAGCAGCCCCAACACAGATACGCAGTATTTT	CASSPNTDTQYF
.	TRBD2	TRBV29-1	TRBJ2-7	TGCAGCGTTAAACTAGCGGGAGTGAGGAACGAGCAGTACTTC	CSVKLAGVRNEQYF
.	.	TRBV11-2	TRBJ2-1	TGTGCCAGCAGCCAGGGCTTCGGTTGGGACAATGAGCAGTTCTTC	CASSQGFGWDNEQFF
many	.	TRBV6-1	TRBJ1-1	TGTGCCAGCCTGACCACCTTGGACACTGAAGCTTTCTTT	CASLTTLDTEAFF
many	.	TRBV2	TRBJ2-2	TGTGCCAGCAGTGAATTGTCCCCAGTGCCCGACGGGGAGCTGTTTTTT	CASSELSPVPDGELFF
many	TRBD2	TRBV27	TRBJ2-7	TGTGCCAGCAGTTTGGGAACTAGCGGGAGCCACGAGCAGTACTTC	CASSLGTSGSHEQYF
few	.	TRBV5-6	TRBJ1-1	TGTGCCAGCAGCTCCCCGGCGCAGGGGTTTACTGAAGCTTTCTTT	CASSSPAQGFTEAFF
many	TRBD2	TRBV5-4	TRBJ2-5	TGTGCCAGCAGCCCGACTAGCGGGACCCAAGAGACCCAGTACTTC	CASSPTSGTQETQYF
few	.	TRBV7-9	TRBJ2-3	TGTGCCAGCAGCCCTAGCGCCTCCTCTAGCACAGATACGCAGTATTTT	CASSPSASSSTDTQYF
many	.	TRBV6-2/TRBV6-3	TRBJ2-3	TGTGCCAGCAGTCCTTTGACCCGGTCAGATACGCAGTATTTT	CASSPLTRSDTQYF
many	.	TRBV12-3/TRBV12-4	TRBJ2-7	TGTGCCAGCAGCGAGTCAGAATCCTACGAGCAGTACTTC	CASSESESYEQYF
few	.	TRBV14	TRBJ2-1	.	CASSHLSSVRETPYNEQFF
few	.	TRBV30	TRBJ1-1	TGTGCCCAAGCGGACAGCATGAACACTGAAGCTTTCTTT	CAQADSMNTEAFF
.	TRBD1	TRBV5-1	TRBJ1-1	TGCGCCAGCAAAAACAGGGGGCTTATGAACACTGAAGCTTTCTTT	CASKNRGLMNTEAFF
many	.	TRBV15	TRBJ2-7	TGTGCCACCAGCAGGGACAAGGGCAGGGCCCACGAGCAGTACTTC	CATSRDKGRAHEQYF
few	.	TRBV18	TRBJ2-3	TGTGCCAGCTCACCACCGACGGGGAAGGGGGATACGCAGTATTTT	CASSPPTGKGDTQYF
many	TRBD2	TRBV20-1	TRBJ2-1	TGCAGTGCTAGGGGGGTCGGACTAGCGGGCAAGTTCTTC	CSARGVGLAGKFF
.	.	TRBV6-1	TRBJ2-5	TGTGCCAGCAGTTATTTCGGGGGCTCGTACCAAGAGACCCAGTACTTC	CASSYFGGSYQETQYF
many	.	TRBV12-3/TRBV12-4	TRBJ1-1	TGTGCCAGCAGATTACAGGAGTTGAACACTGAAGCTTTCTTT	CASRLQELNTEAFF
.	TRBD2	TRBV10-3	TRBJ2-7	TGTGCCATCAGTGAGCCCGACCCGGGACTAGTCTACGAGCAGTACTTC	CAISEPDPGLVYEQYF
many	.	TRBV28	TRBJ1-5	TGTGCCAGCAGTTTCCTATCTTTTACAGGAGGGGGGTCAATCCAGCCCCAGCATTTT	CASSFLSFTGGGSIQPQHF
many	.	TRBV18	TRBJ1-4	TGTGCCAGCTCACCCACCGGGGCGACTAATGAAAAACTGTTTTTT	CASSPTGATNEKLFF
.	.	TRBV6-1	TRBJ2-5	TGTGCCAGCAGTGACGGTGGGGGCCGAGAGACCCAGTACTTC	CASSDGGGRETQYF
many	.	TRBV11-2	TRBJ2-7	TGTGCCAGCAGCTTAGAGCGGGATTTAAATACGGGACGACAGTACTTC	CASSLERDLNTGRQYF
.	.	TRBV14	TRBJ1-1	TGTGCCAGCAGCCACGTCGGCATGAACACTGAAGCTTTCTTT	CASSHVGMNTEAFF
.	TRBD1	TRBV10-3	TRBJ1-2	TGTGCCATCAGTGAGGCGGAACGGACAGGCGACTATGGCTACACCTTC	CAISEAERTGDYGYTF
few	.	TRBV10-1	TRBJ2-1	TGCGCCAGCAGTGATATCGGGGAGCAGTTCTTC	CASSDIGEQFF
few	.	TRBV9	TRBJ2-2	TGTGCCAGCAGCGGAGGCCCAAAGGCCGGGGAGCTGTTTTTT	CASSGGPKAGELFF
few	.	TRBV27	TRBJ1-2	TGTGCCAGCAGTTTGGCGGGGGGCGGCTATGGCTACACCTTC	CASSLAGGGYGYTF
many	.	TRBV6-1	TRBJ1-4	TGTGCCAGCACCCGGCTAGGGTTTAATGAAAAACTGTTTTTT	CASTRLGFNEKLFF
many	.	TRBV28	TRBJ1-4	TGTGCCAGCCGGATTAGGGGTGGAGGGTATGAAAAACTGTTTTTT	CASRIRGGGYEKLFF
.	TRBD2	TRBV27	TRBJ2-1	TGTGCCAGCAGGCTGAGCGGGAGCAACGGTGAGCAGTTCTTC	CASRLSGSNGEQFF